This T cell receptor (beta chain) was sequenced for a study of human T cells and chemical hapten exposure. Across the study: An approximately 2 cm by approximately 2 cm inner upper arm patch received 2% DPC for sensitization.

V lost 3 bases and J 2 bases, leaving 18 bases between the germline ends. Germline loops: CDR1 SGHRS, CDR2 YFSETQ. The CDR3 consists of 16 residues. On this clonotype itself: Its antigen is undetermined.

Study conclusions and caveats: PT1 expanded TCR counts correlated positively with patch test score. Clustering by CDR3 similarity yielded significantly more large clusters from expanded TCRs than controls. No shift was seen in TCRs above 1 in 1000 frequency with DPC sensitization.

TCRdb passed the RACE reads through MiXCR, listing each CDR3 protein once. The table shows nearly 350,000 distinct CDR3 sequences, with approximately 6.3% occurring only once. Time point indicated: patch test 1, 2 weeks after DPC sensitization. Treatment reported: therapeutic diphenylcyclopropenone sensitization with weekly scalp DPC. This sequence originates from a woman aged 18 to 35 with alopecia areata. Some clones in this sample may be carry-over from other donors' samples. The chain carries TRBV5-1 and TRBJ2-7; tentative D call: TRBD1 (6 bases). The sequencing used whole blood, collected in connection with sensitization to the hapten diphenylcyclopropenone (DPC). CDR3 sequence (DNA): TGCGCCAGCAGCTCTTCGGCCCTGACAGGTCCCTACGAGCAGTACTTC. Its protein product is CASSSSALTGPYEQYF.